The clone carrying this T cell receptor beta chain was seen repeatedly, ten times or more. Its matching antigen is unknown. Researchers reported that TCR beta cDNA libraries carried unique molecular identifiers. TCRdb analysed the PCR reads with MiXCR anew, one entry per CDR3 protein. The sample shows approximately 260,000 distinct CDR3 sequences, about 38% of them seen only once. This sample was taken from a study of post-analysis software for immune sequencing data. Per the germline V gene, CDR1 is MNHEY and CDR2 is SVGEGT. J was trimmed by 6 bases and V by 4 bases; bases with no gene match: 6. This CDR3 contains 14 residues. General study findings and limits: In patients, about five TRBV segments were more frequent than in controls, with TRBV5-6, TRBV5-1 and TRBV20-1 among them. Strong co-clustering by F measure was seen for same-batch samples. Multiple sclerosis was associated with a significant reduction in normalized Chao1 diversity relative to controls.

Sequencing used blood. This chain uses TRBV6-2 or TRBV6-3 with TRBJ1-1, with 9 bases identical to TRBD1. This clonotype was sampled from a girl aged 5-17 years with multiple sclerosis. CDR3 coding DNA: TGTGCCAGCAGTTCCTCTACAGGGGGCTCTGAAGCTTTCTTT. Protein sequence: CASSSSTGGSEAFF.